The clone carrying this T cell receptor (beta chain) was observed once. What it binds is unknown. This entry belongs to a study of shared clonotypes between healthy human individuals. Overall study findings and caveats: Non-shared clonotypes had lower generation probabilities than those shared by all four donors. Shared across a handful of donors were around 5% of the naive CD4 clonotypes.

All participating donors were Caucasian adults from Nashville, Tennessee. Sorted-subset replicate PCRs used 200 ng DNA, some 33,000 T cell genomes. Libraries were prepared by immunoSEQ multiplex PCR; TCRdb keeps only in-frame clonotypes and omits some of them. The sample lists 600,000 to 750,000 clones, 72% seen once, with 1.8% in the top ten. This CDR3 region has 17 residues. The V gene end was trimmed by 5 bases and the J gene end by 4 bases; junction bases not matched to a gene: 7. Germline-derived CDR1 and CDR2 are SGHDN and FVKESK. Sequenced material: memory CD4+ T cells sorted from blood. This sample's subset: CD45RA-negative fraction. The clonotype originates from a woman between 25 and 40 years old in good health. V usage is TRBV14 and J usage is TRBJ2-3; TRBD2 matches 15 bases. The CDR3 is CASSKGLAGGKADTQYF. The CDR3 bases are TGTGCCAGCAGCAAAGGACTAGCGGGAGGGAAAGCAGATACGCAGTATTTT.